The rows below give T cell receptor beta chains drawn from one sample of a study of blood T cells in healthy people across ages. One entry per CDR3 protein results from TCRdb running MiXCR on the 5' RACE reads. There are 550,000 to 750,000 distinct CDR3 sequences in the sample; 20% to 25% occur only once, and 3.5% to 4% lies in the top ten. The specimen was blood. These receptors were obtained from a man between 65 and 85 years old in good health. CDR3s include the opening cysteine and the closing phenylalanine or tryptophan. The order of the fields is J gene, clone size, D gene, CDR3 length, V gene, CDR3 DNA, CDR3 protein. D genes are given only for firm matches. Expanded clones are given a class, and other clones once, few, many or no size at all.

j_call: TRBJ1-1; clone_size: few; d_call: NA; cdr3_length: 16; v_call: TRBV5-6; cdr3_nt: TGTGCCAGCAGCCTGGGGGGCTACCGAATGAACACTGAAGCTTTCTTT; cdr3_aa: CASSLGGYRMNTEAFF
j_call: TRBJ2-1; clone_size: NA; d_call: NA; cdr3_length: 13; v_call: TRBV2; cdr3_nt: TGTGCCAGCAGTGTGCTGGGGGCGATTGAGCAGTTCTTC; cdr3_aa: CASSVLGAIEQFF
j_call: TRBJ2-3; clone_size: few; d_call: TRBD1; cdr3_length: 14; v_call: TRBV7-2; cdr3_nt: TGTGCCAGCAGCAAGGGGGCTGACACAGATACGCAGTATTTT; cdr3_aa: CASSKGADTDTQYF
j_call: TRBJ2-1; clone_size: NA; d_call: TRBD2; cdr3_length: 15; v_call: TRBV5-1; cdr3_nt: TGCGCCAGCAGCTTGGGGGGGACTAGCGGCAGGGAGCAGTTCTTC; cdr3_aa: CASSLGGTSGREQFF
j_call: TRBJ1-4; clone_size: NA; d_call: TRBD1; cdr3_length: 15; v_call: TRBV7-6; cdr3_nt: TGTGCCAGCAGCGGGCAGGGGGCAAGTAATGAAAAACTGTTTTTT; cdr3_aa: CASSGQGASNEKLFF
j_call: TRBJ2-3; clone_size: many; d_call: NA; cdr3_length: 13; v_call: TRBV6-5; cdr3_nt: TGTGCCAGCAGTTACGGCAGTTCAGATACGCAGTATTTT; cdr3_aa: CASSYGSSDTQYF
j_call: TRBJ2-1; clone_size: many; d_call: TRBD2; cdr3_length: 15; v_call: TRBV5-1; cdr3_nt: TGCGCCAGCAGCCGGACTAGCGGACCTTACAATGAGCAGTTCTTC; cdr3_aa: CASSRTSGPYNEQFF
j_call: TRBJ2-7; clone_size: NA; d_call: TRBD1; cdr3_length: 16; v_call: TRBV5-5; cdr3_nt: TGTGCCAGCAGACACATGGGACAGGGAATCGCCTACGAGCAGTACTTC; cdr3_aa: CASRHMGQGIAYEQYF
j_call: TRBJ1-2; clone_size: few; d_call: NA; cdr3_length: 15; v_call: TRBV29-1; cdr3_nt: TGCAGCGTTTGGTCCGCCGGCGTATTAAACTATGGCTACACCTTC; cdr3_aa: CSVWSAGVLNYGYTF
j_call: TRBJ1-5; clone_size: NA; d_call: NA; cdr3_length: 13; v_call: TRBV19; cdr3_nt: TGTGCCAGTAGTCGGGGCAGTGGTCAGCCCCAGCATTTT; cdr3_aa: CASSRGSGQPQHF
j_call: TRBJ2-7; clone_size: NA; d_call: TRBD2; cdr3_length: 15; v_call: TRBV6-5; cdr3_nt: TGTGCCAGCAGTTACGATAGTAGCGGGGTGGGAAAGCAGTACTTC; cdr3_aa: CASSYDSSGVGKQYF
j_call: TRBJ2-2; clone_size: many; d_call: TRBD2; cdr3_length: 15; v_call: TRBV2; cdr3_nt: TGTGCCAGCACGACTAGCGGGAGCTTCACCGGGGAGCTGTTTTTT; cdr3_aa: CASTTSGSFTGELFF
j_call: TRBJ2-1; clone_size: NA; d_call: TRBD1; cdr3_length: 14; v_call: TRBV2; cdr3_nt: TGTGCCAGCAGTGAAGGACAGGGTTACAATGAGCAGTTCTTC; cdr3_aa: CASSEGQGYNEQFF
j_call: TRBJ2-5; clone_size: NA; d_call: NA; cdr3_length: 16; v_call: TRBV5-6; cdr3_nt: TGTGCCAGCAGCTCCCGGGGCCGTTCACTTCAAGAGACCCAGTACTTC; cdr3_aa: CASSSRGRSLQETQYF
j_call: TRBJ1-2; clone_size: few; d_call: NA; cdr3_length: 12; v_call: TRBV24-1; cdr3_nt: TGTGCCACCAGTGATTTGGTAACAGCCTACACCTTC; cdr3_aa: CATSDLVTAYTF
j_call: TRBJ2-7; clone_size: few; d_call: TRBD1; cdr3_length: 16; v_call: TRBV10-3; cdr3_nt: TGTGCCATCAGTGACCGGGACAGGGGCACCACCTACGAGCAGTACTTC; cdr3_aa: CAISDRDRGTTYEQYF
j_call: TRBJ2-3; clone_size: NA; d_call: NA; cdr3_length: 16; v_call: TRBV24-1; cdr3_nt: TGTGCCACCAGTGCATCCGGGACACTGAGCACAGATACGCAGTATTTT; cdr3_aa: CATSASGTLSTDTQYF
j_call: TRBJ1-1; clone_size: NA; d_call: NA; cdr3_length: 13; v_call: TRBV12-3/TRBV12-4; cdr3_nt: TGTGCCAGCCGGAGAACACCCAACACTGAAGCTTTCTTT; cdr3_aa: CASRRTPNTEAFF
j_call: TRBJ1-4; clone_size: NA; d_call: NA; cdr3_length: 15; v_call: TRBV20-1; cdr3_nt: TGCAGTGCTAGAGACCAACAGACTATTAATGAAAAACTGTTTTTT; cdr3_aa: CSARDQQTINEKLFF
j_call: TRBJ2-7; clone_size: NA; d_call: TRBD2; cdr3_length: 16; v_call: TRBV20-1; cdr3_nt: TGCAGTGCTACTCCGACTAGCGGGAGGGCCCGGGGGGAGCAGTACTTC; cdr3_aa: CSATPTSGRARGEQYF
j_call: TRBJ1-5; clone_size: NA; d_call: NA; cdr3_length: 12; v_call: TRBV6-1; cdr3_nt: TGTGCCAGCAGTGAATACGGGGGCCCCCAGCATTTT; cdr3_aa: CASSEYGGPQHF
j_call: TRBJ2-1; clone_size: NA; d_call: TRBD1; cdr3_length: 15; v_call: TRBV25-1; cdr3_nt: TGTGCCAGCAGTGAGCCGGGACAGGGCTCCAATGAGCAGTTCTTC; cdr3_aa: CASSEPGQGSNEQFF
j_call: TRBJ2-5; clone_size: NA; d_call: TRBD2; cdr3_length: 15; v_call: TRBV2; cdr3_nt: TGTGCCAGTTCCCTGGGACTAGCGGGAGTAGAGACCCTGTACTTC; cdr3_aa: CASSLGLAGVETLYF
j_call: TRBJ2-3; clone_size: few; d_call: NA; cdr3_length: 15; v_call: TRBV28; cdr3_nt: TGTGCCAGCAGTTTGTGGGAGAGACCCACAGATACGCAGTATTTT; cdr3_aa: CASSLWERPTDTQYF
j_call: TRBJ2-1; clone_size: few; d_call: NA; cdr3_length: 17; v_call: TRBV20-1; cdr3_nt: TGCAGTGCTATGGCAGGGGGCATAGCGGGAGTTTACAATGAGCAGTTCTTC; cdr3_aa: CSAMAGGIAGVYNEQFF
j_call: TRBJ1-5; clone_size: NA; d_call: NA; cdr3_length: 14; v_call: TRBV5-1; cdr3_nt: TGCGCCAGCAGCTTGGGACAGTCCACAGATACGCAGCATTTT; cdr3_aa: CASSLGQSTDTQHF
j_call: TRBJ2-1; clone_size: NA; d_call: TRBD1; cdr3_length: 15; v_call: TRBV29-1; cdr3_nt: TGCAGCGTTGAACCTCGGACAGGGGGCAAGAATGAGCAGTTCTTC; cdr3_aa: CSVEPRTGGKNEQFF
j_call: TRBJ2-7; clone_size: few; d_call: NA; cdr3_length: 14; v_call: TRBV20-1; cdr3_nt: TGCAGTGCTAGAGTGGCAGGGGAATTCAGCGAGCAGTACTTC; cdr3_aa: CSARVAGEFSEQYF
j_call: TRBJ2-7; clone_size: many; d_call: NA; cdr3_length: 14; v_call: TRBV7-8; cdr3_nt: TGTGCCAGCAGCCCTACGGAAGGGGCCTACGAGCAGTACTTC; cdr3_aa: CASSPTEGAYEQYF